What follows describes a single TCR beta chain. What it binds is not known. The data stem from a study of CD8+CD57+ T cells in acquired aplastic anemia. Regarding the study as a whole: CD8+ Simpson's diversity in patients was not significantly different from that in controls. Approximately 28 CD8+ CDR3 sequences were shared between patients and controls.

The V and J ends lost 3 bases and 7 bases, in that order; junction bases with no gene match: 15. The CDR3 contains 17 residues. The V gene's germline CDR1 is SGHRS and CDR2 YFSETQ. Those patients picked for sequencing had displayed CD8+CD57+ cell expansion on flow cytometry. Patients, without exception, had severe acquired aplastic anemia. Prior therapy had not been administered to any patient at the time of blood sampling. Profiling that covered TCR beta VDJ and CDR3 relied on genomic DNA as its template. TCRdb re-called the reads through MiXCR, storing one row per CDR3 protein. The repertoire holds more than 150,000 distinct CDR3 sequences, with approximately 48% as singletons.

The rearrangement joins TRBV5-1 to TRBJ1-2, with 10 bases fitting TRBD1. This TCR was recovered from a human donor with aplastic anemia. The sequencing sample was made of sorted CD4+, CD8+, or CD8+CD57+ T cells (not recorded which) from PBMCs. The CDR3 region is CASSSGTGESLLFGYTF. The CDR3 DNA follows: TGCGCCAGCAGCTCCGGGACAGGGGAATCACTTTTATTTGGCTACACCTTC. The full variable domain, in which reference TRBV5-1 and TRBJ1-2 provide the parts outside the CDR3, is KAGVTQTPRYLIKTRGQQVTLSCSPISGHRSVSWYQQTPGQGLQFLFEYFSETQRNKGNFPGRFSGRQFSNSRSEMNVSTLELGDSALYLCASSSGTGESLLFGYTFGSGTRLTVV.